This T cell receptor (beta chain) was captured by sequencing in a study of shared clonotypes between healthy human individuals. The table came from immunoSEQ multiplex PCR; TCRdb's copy has only in-frame clones and leaves some out. This sample yields roughly 2,500,000 clones, of which over 85% are seen a single time; approximately 0.35% belongs to the top ten. Germline V gives CDR1 LGHNA, CDR2 YSLEER. The V end lost 4 bases, the J end lost 4 bases, and 21 bases lay between the germline ends. The CDR3 totals 17 residues. The sample was naive CD4+ T cells from PBMCs. Subset noted: CD45RA+ positively selected. The receptor's source is a man younger than 30 in good health. Some clones in this sample may be carry-over from other donors' samples. This chain uses TRBV4-3 with TRBJ2-3; D might be TRBD1 or TRBD2, each matching 6 bases. This CDR3 is CASSPGERFGGPDTQYF. The DNA for the CDR3 is TGCGCCAGCAGCCCGGGGGAGAGGTTCGGGGGCCCAGATACGCAGTATTTT.